This T cell receptor beta chain was identified during a study of post-analysis software for immune sequencing data. The overall study: The courses of disease that were included comprised relapsing-remitting, secondary progressive and progressive-relapsing multiple sclerosis.

Germline V CDR1 and CDR2: MGHRA, YSYEKL. This CDR3 spans 16 amino acids. V lost 2 bases to trimming and J lost 1 base, with 12 bases between them. Points from the study as a whole: TRBV segments more frequent in patients than in controls numbered five and included TRBV5-6, TRBV5-1 and TRBV20-1. Controls significantly exceeded multiple sclerosis patients in normalized Chao1 diversity.

Unique molecular identifiers tagged the TCR beta cDNA libraries. TCRdb reprocessed the PCR reads via MiXCR and lists one record per CDR3 protein. The repertoire holds about 680,000 distinct CDR3 sequences, with roughly three fifths as singletons. As concerns this clonotype: The antigen is not known.

The sequence came from a girl aged 2 to 10 with multiple sclerosis. J is TRBJ2-1 and V is TRBV4-1; maybe TRBD2 (6 bases). The sequenced sample was blood. The CDR3 protein is CASSQLSSVSYNEQFF. The CDR3 DNA is TGCGCCAGCAGCCAACTATCTAGCGTATCCTACAATGAGCAGTTCTTC.